This TCR beta chain was recorded in a study of shared clonotypes between healthy human individuals (TCRdb year 2020). In terms of the full investigation: Three men and two women, aged 18 to 49 years, made up the cohort. Different laboratories and diverse techniques were used to prepare libraries and sequence TCR repertoires, to increase sequencing depth and limit assay-specific biases. Blood TCR repertoires of several healthy adults were deeply sequenced to estimate repertoire size and the extent of clonotype sharing between individuals. For each donor, CD4 naive and CD4 memory were each given three plates, CD8 naive was given two plates, and CD8 memory was given one plate. Between about 0.85 and 8.9 billion PBMCs per donor were obtained by leukapheresis. The paper as a whole reports these results and caveats: Estimated clonotype richness was generally larger for naive than for memory subsets. Sampling was restricted to blood, and TCR repertoires in tissues likely differ from the TCR repertoires found in blood. Compared with non-shared clonotypes, the clonotypes found in all four sorted-subset donors had higher generation probabilities. When four donors were compared, the shared fraction of clonotypes was 5% to 6.5% for naive CD4, approximately 3.5% for naive CD8, about 2.5% for memory CD4, and 0.35% to 0.5% for memory CD8. Based on pairwise subsampling, the degree of clonotype sharing among donors was expected to be affected by sequencing depth. Incomplete sequencing was indicated by rarefaction of sorted-subset datasets, despite the large sequencing depth. The genetic and exposure-history diversity represented was limited by the small number of donors.

The donors were healthy, HIV-negative adults who had no recently reported acute infections or vaccinations. Every donor was a Caucasian adult living in Nashville, Tennessee, USA. CD4+ T cells were enriched by magnetic negative selection; naive cells were then positively selected on CD45RA, and the negative fraction formed the memory subset. Blood was obtained by leukapheresis, after which PBMCs were separated by Ficoll-Histopaque density gradient centrifugation and cryopreserved in liquid nitrogen vapor phase. Analytical flow cytometry was used to check the purity and quantity of every magnetically sorted T cell population. Each sorted fraction had its genomic DNA isolated and then quantified by UV absorbance on a Nanodrop 2000c. From the cysteine up to the phenylalanine, the CDR3 has a length of 14 residues. Kept here is only the CDR3 DNA, which spans 42 bases and is read in frame from base 1. CDR1 SGHAT and CDR2 FQDESV were looked up in the germline V gene (reference sequence). For this chain, trimming is 5 bases at the V end and 7 bases at the J end, and the number of junction bases without a gene match is 5.

Using the deep immunoSEQ assay, multiplex PCR amplified TCR CDR3 regions from genomic DNA. Genomic DNA extracted from each cell subset was distributed evenly over all wells of several immunoSEQ 96-well plates, and each plate served as one replicate. For sorted subsets, each replicate PCR was loaded with roughly 0.2 ug genomic DNA, equivalent to some 27,000 T cell genomes. The purified libraries were quantified using a Qubit 3.0 fluorometer, sized with a Bioanalyzer 2100, and then quantified again using the KAPA Library Quantification kit. Each immunoSEQ 96-well plate was sequenced on its own single-read 150-cycle Illumina NextSeq 550 flow cell. Regarding the original processing steps: Because the immunoSEQ output held only junctional sequences and lacked quality scores, the filtering could not match the filtering applied to full-length reads. To assign V/J genes and CDR3, sequences were annotated against IMGT germline references using PyIR, a Python wrapper for IgBLAST v1.9. Reads were filtered out if the reads had weak V/J assignments (E-value above 1e-6), no CDR3, stop codons, out-of-frame junctions, or ambiguous translated residues. A V3J clonotype was defined by an identical inferred V gene, J gene, and CDR3 amino acid sequence. The percentage overlap between two repertoires was calculated by dividing the number of shared unique clonotypes by the size of the smaller repertoire. Repertoire richness was assessed with RTK rarefaction, the Chao1 estimator, and Recon v2.1 estimates of unobserved clonotypes. Generation probabilities were computed with OLGA for all TCRbeta clonotypes obtained by the gDNA method from a few donors. Drawn from immuneACCESS, this table holds only the in-frame rearrangements with V and J called that TCRdb kept. Clones are partly lost; checked studies trace under half to an unresolved V gene and leave the rest unexplained. That table supplies the V and J calls and clone size; D and trimming were determined from the DNA. For this sample the table gives fewer than 2.5 million clones, of which more than 85% were detected only once. The ten largest account for approximately 0.35% of the sample.

This clone was counted a single time. The target of this receptor is not known. Base qualities were left out, and no much larger clone turns up one base away. Material: naive CD4+ T cells from PBMCs. Taken with the paper, the label for cell subset or site translates to: CD45RA+ positively selected. This sequence uses TRBV11-1 and TRBJ1-6; 7 middle bases align to TRBD1. This receptor was identified in a young man in good health. Some clones in this sample may be carry-over from other donors' samples. The CDR3 has the sequence CASSTRGINSPLHF. The DNA is as follows: TGTGCCAGCAGCACCAGGGGGATCAATTCACCCCTCCACTTT.